This T cell receptor beta chain was observed in a study of OX40 agonist ivuxolimab in advanced cancers. Regarding the study in general: Ivuxolimab was an agonistic, fully human IgG2 monoclonal antibody directed against OX40 (CD134), a costimulatory receptor. Intravenous ivuxolimab was administered to patients every 2 weeks at six dose levels: 0.01, 0.1, 0.3, 1.5, 3 and 10 mg/kg. Of the roughly 52 patients in dose escalation, 19 had hepatocellular carcinoma, about 15 had melanoma, 9 had renal cell carcinoma and 9 had head and neck cancer. The paper covers the monotherapy dose-escalation part of the phase I ivuxolimab trial, which included N ≈ 50 patients. Patients were allowed to have had prior anti-PD-1, anti-PD-L1 or anti-CTLA-4 therapy, and approximately 37% of the dose-escalation patients had been treated with checkpoint inhibitors. The purpose of peripheral TCRbeta sequencing was to test whether ivuxolimab changed TCR sequence diversity and led to clonal T-cell expansion. The dose-escalation cohort was roughly 87% male with a mean age of approximately 60 years, ranging from roughly 23 to 90. Partial responses occurred in three dose-escalation patients, of whom one had hepatocellular carcinoma and two had cutaneous melanoma. Results the study describes overall, beyond this receptor: At doses of 0.1 to 3.0 mg/kg, clonal expansion of both CD4+ and CD8+ T cells in blood was seen between baseline and week 6. After ivuxolimab, CD8+ T cells had more expanded clones than CD4+ T cells on average. Low levels of normalized T-cell clonal expansion were also seen in some nonresponding patients. The antigen specificity of the clonally expanded peripheral T cells was not determined. Partial responders in the 0.1-3.0 mg/kg groups had among the lowest normalized peripheral clonal expansion, especially among CD8+ T cells.

The trial excluded patients who had a history of autoimmune disease or were on systemic immunosuppression. Peripheral blood for TCR sequencing was collected from all dose cohorts at baseline, on cycle 4 day 1, and on cycle 7 day 1. Samples came from an open-label, multicenter, first-in-human phase I dose-escalation trial of ivuxolimab. The trial enrolled adults with locally advanced or metastatic head and neck squamous cell, hepatocellular, melanoma or renal cell carcinoma. Before TCR sequencing, CD4+ T cells and CD8+ T cells were sorted from peripheral blood as separate populations. A word on this clone: Its antigen is unknown. No base qualities exist here, and no much larger clone lies one base off it.

Genomic DNA was isolated from the sorted cells so that the TCRbeta CDR3 region could be sequenced. The immunoSEQ Assay was used for sequencing of TCRbeta CDR3 regions. The clones in this table, taken by TCRdb from immuneACCESS, are in-frame only. Not every clone is retained; where verified, under half of the shortfall comes from an unresolved V gene, and the cause of the rest is unknown. The sample table lists around 57,000 clones, around 80% of them with a count of one. The leading ten clones occupy 2.4% of the sample. From the cysteine up to the phenylalanine, the CDR3 has a length of 14 residues. Here the CDR3 DNA is all that survives: 42 bases in frame from base 1. V is shortened by 0 bases, J by 7 bases, and the region joining them spans 13 bases. From a lookup of the germline V gene, CDR1 and CDR2 are SGHRS and YFSETQ.

The specimen was CD4+ or CD8+ T cells sorted from blood, collected in a trial of the OX40 agonist ivuxolimab. In this chain, TRBV5-1 is recombined with TRBJ2-5, and the D gene may be TRBD1, 5 bases matching. This sequence originates from an adult with an advanced solid tumor such as melanoma, head and neck, liver or kidney cancer. CDR3 loop: CASSLAAGSMTQYF. The nucleotide sequence reads TGCGCCAGCAGCTTGGCGGCAGGGTCAATGACCCAGTACTTC.